Listed below are T cell receptor beta chains from one sample, sequenced in a study of T-cell memory formation after mild COVID-19. TCRdb fed the 5' RACE reads into MiXCR, producing one record per CDR3 protein. The repertoire has 200,000 to 250,000 distinct CDR3 sequences, about 9.2% of them found once; the top ten carry roughly 3.5%. Sequenced: PBMCs or a T cell subset sorted from them (not recorded which). Receptors originate from a man younger than 35 who had mild COVID-19 (a few samples of this study predate the infection). Cell type and time point are not known. The CDR3 runs from the conserved cysteine through the conserved F or W. The order of the fields is clone size, V gene, J gene, D gene, CDR3 DNA, CDR3 protein. The D gene is left open where the match is weak. Clone size is stated in some rows and not others, as once, few, many or a class when expanded.

.	TRBV4-1	TRBJ2-1	TRBD2	TGCGCCAGCAGCCGCGGACTAGCGGGGGGGACGGGCAATGAGCAGTTCTTC	CASSRGLAGGTGNEQFF
.	TRBV24-1	TRBJ2-3	TRBD2	TGTGCCACCAGTGATTCGCGGGAGGCTTCAGATACGCAGTATTTT	CATSDSREASDTQYF
.	TRBV9	TRBJ2-3	.	TGTGCCAGCAGCCCGACAGCTAGCACAGATACGCAGTATTTT	CASSPTASTDTQYF
few	TRBV5-1	TRBJ1-3	.	TGCGCCAGCAGCCTAAACCATTGGCTTGGAAACACCATATATTTT	CASSLNHWLGNTIYF
few	TRBV18	TRBJ1-1	.	TGTGCCAGCTCACCCTCGGCGGGTAGAAGGTGGACTGAAGCTTTCTTT	CASSPSAGRRWTEAFF
few	TRBV6-2/TRBV6-3	TRBJ1-1	TRBD1	TGTGCCAGCAGTTCCAATATCAGGGGGCTCGCTGAAGCTTTCTTT	CASSSNIRGLAEAFF
.	TRBV7-9	TRBJ2-5	.	TGTGCCAGCGGCGTTCCGGGAACATCGAGGGGGACCCAGTACTTC	CASGVPGTSRGTQYF
many	TRBV5-1	TRBJ2-2	TRBD1	TGCGCCAGCAGCTTGGGCCAGGGGGCCACCGGGGAGCTGTTTTTT	CASSLGQGATGELFF
few	TRBV7-9	TRBJ2-5	.	TGTGCCAGCAGCCCAGGGGCCCTAGAGACCCAGTACTTC	CASSPGALETQYF
many	TRBV19	TRBJ2-3	.	TGTGCCAGTAGTTCAGACAGGCGGAGGGATACGCAGTATTTT	CASSSDRRRDTQYF
.	TRBV7-2	TRBJ2-5	TRBD2	TGTGCCAGCAGCATCCAGCGGGGGGGGCAAGAGACCCAGTACTTC	CASSIQRGGQETQYF
few	TRBV12-3/TRBV12-4	TRBJ2-5	.	TGTGCCAGCAGTCCCTTGGGGCTTATTCAAGAGACCCAGTACTTC	CASSPLGLIQETQYF
few	TRBV4-3	TRBJ1-5	.	TGCGCCAGCAGCCAGGGCCTTAGGCAGCCCCAGCATTTT	CASSQGLRQPQHF
few	TRBV20-1	TRBJ2-6	.	TGCAGTGCTGCCGGAGTGTCTGGGGCCAACGTCCTGACTTTC	CSAAGVSGANVLTF
many	TRBV6-5	TRBJ2-3	TRBD2	TGTGCCAGCAGTTACTCGATCCCCACTAGCGGGGGCCTCACAGATACGCAGTATTTT	CASSYSIPTSGGLTDTQYF